This TCR beta chain was identified during a study of a mutant IDH1 vaccine in newly diagnosed glioma. About the study: The treated population exhibited a male proportion of roughly 60%, a female proportion of roughly 38%, and a mean age of roughly 39 years.

With regard to this clone: Antigen unknown.

Trimming removed 4 bases from V and 4 bases from J, with 17 bases in between. The length of the CDR3 is 16 residues. CDR1 is SGHTA and CDR2 is FQGNSA in the germline V gene. The time point: week 23, last vaccination. Every single dose of the vaccine, 300 ug of mutant IDH1 20-mer peptide, came with topical imiquimod. The donors' diagnosis was new WHO grade 3 or 4 astrocytoma that was IDH1-mutant and ATRX-lost. The repertoire was sequenced with immunoSEQ multiplex PCR; TCRdb's copy has only in-frame clones and lacks some. The table shows more than 25,000 clones, with 88% occurring only once. The rearrangement links TRBV7-2 to TRBJ1-3; the D gene is possibly TRBD1 (6 bases). Material: PBMCs, obtained from a glioma patient whose treatment included an IDH1 peptide vaccine. The clonotype was recovered from a man between 40 and 49 years old with glioma. CDR3 in DNA: TGTGCCAGCAGCTCCCAAGACAGGAACAGAGGAAACACCATATATTTT. Translating it yields CASSSQDRNRGNTIYF.